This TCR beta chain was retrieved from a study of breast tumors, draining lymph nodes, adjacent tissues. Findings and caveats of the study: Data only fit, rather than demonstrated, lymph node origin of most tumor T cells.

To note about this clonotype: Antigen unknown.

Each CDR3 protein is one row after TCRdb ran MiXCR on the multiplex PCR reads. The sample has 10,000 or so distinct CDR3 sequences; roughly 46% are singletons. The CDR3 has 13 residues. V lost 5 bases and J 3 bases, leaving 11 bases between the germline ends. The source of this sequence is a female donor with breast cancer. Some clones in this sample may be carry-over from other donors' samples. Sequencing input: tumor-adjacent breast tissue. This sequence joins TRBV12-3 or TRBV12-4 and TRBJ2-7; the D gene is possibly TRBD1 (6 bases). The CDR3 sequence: CASSPKQGYEQYF. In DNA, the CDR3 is TGTGCCAGCAGTCCCAAACAGGGCTACGAGCAGTACTTC.